Each of the 16 T cell receptor beta chains below was sequenced from the same sample in a study of blood T cell repertoires in COVID-19. Clones were read by immunoSEQ multiplex PCR, and TCRdb kept only the in-frame ones, dropping some. Among a few hundred thousand clones listed, around 87% were seen once. Sequenced: peripheral blood. These receptors were obtained from a woman between 55 and 75 years old with COVID-19, enrolled during active disease.

This clone was seen only a few times. The gene calls are TRBV11-3 and TRBJ2-2; no definite D call. The CDR3 covers 13 residues. The V end lost 1 base, the J end lost 7 bases, and 7 bases lay between the germline ends. CDR1 SGHNT and CDR2 YENEEA come from the germline V gene. CDR3 amino acids: CASSLVRGGELFF. The CDR3 DNA is TGTGCCAGCAGCTTAGTTCGCGGCGGGGAGCTGTTTTTT.

The chain combines TRBV19 with TRBJ1-3; no clear D gene. CDR3 length: 11 residues. The germline gives CDR1 LNHDA, CDR2 SQIVND (reference sequence). The V and J ends lost 5 bases and 3 bases respectively, with 2 bases between them. The DNA of the CDR3 is TGTGCCAGTAGTTATGGAAACACCATATATTTT. As protein: CASSYGNTIYF.

This sequence joins TRBV7-9 and TRBJ1-4, with D tentatively TRBD1 (6 bases). Germline V lookup: CDR1 SEHNR, CDR2 FQNEAQ (reference sequence). Between the trimmed V and J ends, which lost 4 bases and 3 bases, there was a span of 12 bases. The CDR3 is 15 amino acids. CDR3 sequence (DNA): TGTGCCAGCAGCTCAGGGGTTTCGGCTAATGAAAAACTGTTTTTT. Its translation: CASSSGVSANEKLFF.

The genes are TRBV6-6 and TRBJ2-7; tentatively, D is TRBD2 (5 bases). Germline assignment: CDR1 MNHNY and CDR2 SVGAGI (reference sequence). Trimming cost V 7 bases and J 0 bases, with 13 bases left between them. The CDR3 totals 14 residues. DNA of the CDR3: TGTGCCAGCACCAAAAGAGCGGCCTCCTACGAGCAGTACTTC. Translated, it gives CASTKRAASYEQYF.

The chain couples TRBV19 to TRBJ1-5, with a possible D match to TRBD1 (5 bases). The CDR3 has 13 amino acids. Germline loops: CDR1 LNHDA, CDR2 SQIVND (reference sequence). V gave up 6 bases and J gave up 2 bases, with 8 bases separating them. CDR3 sequence: CASRETGNQPQHF. CDR3 sequence (DNA): TGTGCCAGTAGAGAGACAGGCAATCAGCCCCAGCATTTT.

The rearrangement joins TRBV13 to TRBJ2-7, with TRBD2 matching 7 bases. The CDR3 is made up of 14 amino acids. Germline loops: CDR1 PRHDT, CDR2 FYEKMQ (reference sequence). The V segment lost 5 bases and the J segment 0 bases; nucleotides outside the gene matches: 4. The CDR3 DNA reads TGTGCCAGCAGCCTGGGGGGGGTCTCCTACGAGCAGTACTTC. It encodes CASSLGGVSYEQYF.

This clone came up a few times. The chain is built from TRBV4-3 and TRBJ1-4; 7 nucleotides match TRBD1. After removal of 1 base from V and 8 bases from J, the junction contained 10 bases not matched to a gene. This CDR3 contains 16 residues. The germline CDR1 and CDR2 sequences are LGHNA and YSLEER. CDR3 loop: CASSQGTGVRVEKLFF. The CDR3, as DNA: TGCGCCAGCAGCCAAGGAACAGGGGTAAGGGTAGAAAAACTGTTTTTT.

The chain uses TRBV29-1 and TRBJ2-7, with TRBD2 identical over 9 bases. The V gene's germline CDR1 is SQVTM and CDR2 ANQGSEA. The CDR3 runs 15 residues. The trim removed 4 bases at V and 4 bases at J, leaving 11 bases unmatched. The CDR3 is CSVVRREGSQYEQYF. CDR3 nucleotides: TGCAGCGTTGTCAGGCGGGAGGGCTCCCAGTACGAGCAGTACTTC.

This chain links TRBV10-3 with TRBJ2-2, with TRBD2 as a possible D gene (6 bases). Germline V gene data show CDR1 as ENHRY and CDR2 as SYGVKD. The germline V and J ends were trimmed by 6 bases and 1 base, with 12 bases remaining between them. The CDR3 consists of 15 residues. The CDR3 loop is CAIREGLVNTGELFF. The CDR3 bases are TGTGCCATCAGAGAGGGACTGGTGAACACCGGGGAGCTGTTTTTT.

The rearrangement joins TRBV28 to TRBJ1-4; TRBD1 matches at 12 bases. The CDR3 is 18 amino acids. Germline V gene data show CDR1 as MDHEN and CDR2 as SYDVKM. The trim removed 3 bases at V and 1 base at J, leaving 6 bases unmatched. The CDR3 is CASSLGTGGWRTNEKLFF. The CDR3 DNA reads TGTGCCAGCAGTTTGGGGACAGGGGGCTGGAGAACTAATGAAAAACTGTTTTTT.

The chain links TRBV9 to TRBJ1-1; D remains unclear. This CDR3 contains 13 residues. The germline V and J ends were trimmed by 2 bases and 6 bases, with 11 bases remaining between them. Germline CDR1 is SGDLS and CDR2 is YYNGEE. The CDR3 protein is CASSVEGGAEAFF. The CDR3 nucleotides are TGTGCCAGCAGCGTCGAAGGCGGCGCTGAAGCTTTCTTT.

The CDR3 coding sequence is TGTGCCAGCAGCTTAGACCGCAGCTCCTACAATGAGCAGTTCTTC. Translation gives CASSLDRSSYNEQFF. The J gene is TRBJ2-1, the V gene TRBV11-3; D remains unclear. Germline V gene lookup returns CDR1 SGHNT and CDR2 YENEEA. V lost 0 bases to trimming and J lost 0 bases, with 6 bases between them. This CDR3 is 15 amino acids long.

This clone turned up a few times. The CDR3 DNA reads as TGTGCCAGCCGTGGGGCGGGAGGGCCTGTCGGGGAGCAGTTCTTC. Amino acids: CASRGAGGPVGEQFF. This chain joins TRBV24-1 and TRBJ2-1, with 9 bases fitting TRBD2. V lost 11 bases to trimming and J lost 10 bases; unmatched junction nucleotides: 17. In germline, CDR1 is KGHDR, CDR2 SFDVKD. There are 15 residues in the CDR3.

The genes are TRBV7-9 and TRBJ2-3; 7 nucleotides agree with TRBD1. This CDR3 is built from 16 residues. Germline CDR1 and CDR2: SEHNR and FQNEAQ (reference sequence). V was clipped by 8 bases and J by 2 bases; unmatched bases: 13. The CDR3 coding sequence is TGTGCCAGCGAACTCCGAGGGGGCTCCTTCACAGATACGCAGTATTTT. Its translation is CASELRGGSFTDTQYF.

The chain combines TRBV5-4 with TRBJ2-5; 9 nucleotides match TRBD2. Germline values: CDR1 SGHNT, CDR2 YYREEE (reference sequence). V dropped 1 base and J dropped 3; count of bases not matched to a gene: 1. The CDR3 covers 14 residues. The CDR3 DNA is TGTGCCAGCAGCTTGCGACTAGCGGAAGAGACCCAGTACTTC. This translates into CASSLRLAEETQYF.

The rearrangement links TRBV28 to TRBJ1-6, with 10 bases identical to TRBD1. This CDR3 is 17 amino acids long. Germline assignment: CDR1 MDHEN and CDR2 SYDVKM. V gave up 4 bases and J gave up 10 bases; unmatched junction bases: 13. The CDR3 DNA sequence: TGTGCCAGCAGTTCTATGGGGGGGACAGGGGCTGACTCACCCCTCCACTTT. Translating it yields CASSSMGGTGADSPLHF. Full variable domain (remainder filled in from reference TRBV28 and TRBJ1-6): DVKVTQSSRYLVKRTGEKVFLECVQDMDHENMFWYRQDPGLGLRLIYFSYDVKMKEKGDIPEGYSVSREKKERFSLILESASTNQTSMYLCASSSMGGTGADSPLHFGNGTRLTVT.